This T cell receptor beta chain was documented in a study of T cell responses to AZD1222 COVID-19 vaccine. Findings and limits, study-wide: Unmutated variant regions are reportedly the target of nearly half of TCRs that are spike-specific. Baseline seropositivity occurred in only six AZD1222 recipients.

V lost 3 bases, J lost 0 bases, and 4 bases stayed unmatched. Germline CDR1 SEHNR, CDR2 FQNEAQ (reference sequence). CDR3 length equals 15 residues. Some clones are missing from TCRdb's copy, which holds only in-frame ones; the method was immunoSEQ multiplex PCR. The sample includes 90,000 to 110,000 clones, about 87% of them seen just once. Concerning this clone itself: Antigen: not known.

The sequence was obtained from an adult who received the AZD1222 COVID-19 vaccine. The specimen comprised peripheral blood, sampled 28 days after the second AZD1222 dose. The chain couples TRBV7-9 to TRBJ1-2, with 7 positions matching TRBD1. CDR3 protein: CASSFRTGTNYGYTF. The CDR3 DNA sequence: TGTGCCAGCAGCTTTAGGACAGGAACTAACTATGGCTACACCTTC.